This TCR beta chain was sequenced during a study of cytomegalovirus exposure and HLA in healthy donors. The CDR3 has 16 amino acids. J was trimmed by 3 bases and V by 0 bases; bases with no gene match: 9. CDR1 SGHNT and CDR2 YYREEE come from the germline V gene (reference sequence). This clone was found once. Its specificity is not known. 60 Vbeta and 13 Jbeta primers were used in PCR. Per the original methods: The authors later counted about 80 million unique TCR beta chains, 9 million to 14 million of them shared. TCRdb keeps only in-frame clones here, not all; method: immunoSEQ multiplex PCR. The V and J calls and the clone size are those of that table, but D and trimming were determined from the DNA. This table holds approximately 190,000 clones, more than 75% found once. Notes on the study in general: Reports described diagnosis of cytomegalovirus status by the classifier as highly specific and sensitive. By HLA locus, TCR association rates varied in a later analysis, with DRB1 showing the most and HLA-C the fewest. Among TCR beta chains of equal frequency, HLA-associated ones were more clonally expanded in a later analysis.

The V call is TRBV5-4, the J call TRBJ2-7; TRBD2 matches 7 bases. The sequence was collected from a woman younger than 35 in good health and CMV-seronegative. Sequencing was done on a sample of PBMCs. This CDR3 reads CASSLGPLREGYEQYF. The CDR3 DNA reads as TGTGCCAGCAGCTTGGGCCCGCTTAGGGAGGGCTACGAGCAGTACTTC.